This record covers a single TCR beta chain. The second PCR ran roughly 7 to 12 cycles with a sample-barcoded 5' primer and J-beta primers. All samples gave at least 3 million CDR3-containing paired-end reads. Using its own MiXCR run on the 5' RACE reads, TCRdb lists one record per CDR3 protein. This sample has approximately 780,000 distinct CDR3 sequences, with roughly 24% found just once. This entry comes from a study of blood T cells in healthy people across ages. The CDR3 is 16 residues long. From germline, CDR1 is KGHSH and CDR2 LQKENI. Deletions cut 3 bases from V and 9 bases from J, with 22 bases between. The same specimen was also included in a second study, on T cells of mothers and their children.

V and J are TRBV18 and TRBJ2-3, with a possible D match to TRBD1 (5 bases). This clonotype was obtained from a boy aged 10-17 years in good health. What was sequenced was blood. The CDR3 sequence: CASSPSKGAKVDTQYF. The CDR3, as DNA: TGTGCCAGCTCACCTTCTAAAGGGGCCAAGGTGGACACGCAGTATTTT.